This is a list of T cell receptor beta chains from one sample in a study of cytomegalovirus exposure and HLA in healthy donors. This table comes from immunoSEQ multiplex PCR, and its TCRdb copy is limited to in-frame clones, with some not included. The specimen's table records roughly 120,000 clones. Input material: PBMCs. Receptors were obtained from a man aged 30 to 39 in good health and CMV-seronegative. The conserved cysteine and the conserved F or W are not part of the CDR3 here.

j_gene,v_gene,len,CDR3aa
TRBJ1-6,TRBV5-1,13,ASSETGGQGSPLH
TRBJ2-4,TRBV19,14,ASSIGRDRAKNIQY
TRBJ2-3,TRBV5-1,10,ASSPGVDTQY
TRBJ1-2,TRBV2,11,ASSDRGADGYT
-,TRBV12-5,13,ASGAGTSGTYEQY
TRBJ1-1,TRBV6-4,11,ASSQGHNTEAF
TRBJ1-2,TRBV7-9,13,ASSLDRDSGYGYT
TRBJ1-2,TRBV7-9,11,ASSLEGGYGYT
TRBJ1-2,TRBV6-6,13,ASSYSTVGNYGYT
TRBJ2-3,TRBV6-5,14,ASSYWGGSDTDTQY
TRBJ1-4,TRBV18,12,ASSGDLKGEKLF
TRBJ1-3,TRBV18,15,ASSPAGGAYSGNTIY
TRBJ2-1,TRBV9,16,ASSVGGSGGLSYNEQF
TRBJ2-1,TRBV7-9,11,ASSWTANNEQF
TRBJ1-1,TRBV7-9,12,ASSLDGGGTEAF
TRBJ2-1,TRBV11-3,13,ASSLRESSYNEQF
TRBJ2-1,TRBV20-1,9,SATGVNEQF
TRBJ2-7,TRBV29-1,13,SVKETGRSSYEQY
TRBJ2-1,TRBV27,12,ASSMAGGLNEQF
TRBJ2-7,TRBV28,13,ASRSLRVSSYEQY
TRBJ1-5,TRBV4-1,14,ASSQDWGDDNQPQH
TRBJ2-3,TRBV19,10,ASSRQRDTQY
TRBJ2-3,TRBV13,13,ASRTSGGSTDTQY
TRBJ1-2,TRBV7-2,12,ASTHDRGNYGYT
TRBJ2-3,TRBV9,16,ASSATLLAGKMADTQY
TRBJ2-7,TRBV4-2,12,ASSRSGGGYEQY
TRBJ2-7,TRBV7-9,11,ASEKGTAYEQY
TRBJ1-5,TRBV11-2,13,ASSPGGLSNQPQH
TRBJ2-7,TRBV5-6,12,ASSFPGQGNEQY
TRBJ1-4,TRBV5-6,15,ASSLGDTGVRREKLF
TRBJ2-2,TRBV5-1,13,ASSLVAGGTGELF
TRBJ2-5,TRBV7-9,14,ASTPKGGGLQETQY
-,TRBV7-9,17,ASSLTLFAGARGPYEQY
TRBJ2-7,TRBV7-9,9,ATGQSGEQY
TRBJ2-7,TRBV29-1,12,SVEETVGGYEQY
TRBJ1-6,TRBV30,11,AWSVGGGPPLH
TRBJ2-1,TRBV7-6,16,ASSPRGGSGPSYNEQF
TRBJ2-7,TRBV19,11,ASSMIGWGGQY
TRBJ1-2,TRBV6-1,9,ASTDTFGYT
TRBJ2-7,TRBV13,14,ASSLPGTGRSYEQY
TRBJ1-2,TRBV4-2,17,ASSQDRWGEDRLNYGYT
TRBJ2-7,TRBV6-5,11,ASKKADGYEQY
TRBJ1-2,TRBV29-1,10,SVEISARGYT
TRBJ2-7,TRBV19,12,ASSRTGWSHEQY
TRBJ2-3,TRBV6-5,13,ASSTSGGLSDTQY
-,TRBV10-3,9,AIGGSYEQY
TRBJ2-2,TRBV7-3,14,ASSLTEIRGTEELF
TRBJ2-1,TRBV21-1,9,ASSIQGRQF
TRBJ1-1,TRBV5-5,13,ASSPWQGVDTEAF
TRBJ2-5,TRBV10-3,11,AISQLASETQY
TRBJ2-3,TRBV28,12,ASSSGSLGDTQY
-,TRBV6-5,10,ASSAGSDEQY
TRBJ2-5,TRBV27,12,ASGMDTTQETQY
TRBJ2-5,TRBV5-1,12,ASSLGAAQETQY
TRBJ1-1,TRBV28,11,ASTLWANTEAF